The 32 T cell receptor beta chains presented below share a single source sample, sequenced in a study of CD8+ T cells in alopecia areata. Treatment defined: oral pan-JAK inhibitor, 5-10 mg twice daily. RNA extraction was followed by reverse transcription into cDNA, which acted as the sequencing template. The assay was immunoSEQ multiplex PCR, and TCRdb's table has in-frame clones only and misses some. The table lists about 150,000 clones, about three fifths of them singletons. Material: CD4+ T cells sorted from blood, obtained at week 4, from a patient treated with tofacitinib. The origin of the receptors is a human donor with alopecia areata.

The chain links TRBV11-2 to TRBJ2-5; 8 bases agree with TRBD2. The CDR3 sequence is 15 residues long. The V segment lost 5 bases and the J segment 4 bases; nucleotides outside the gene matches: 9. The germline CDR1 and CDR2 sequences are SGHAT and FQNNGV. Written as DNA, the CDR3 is TGTGCCAGCAGCCACCCGGCTAGCGGGTCAGAGACCCAGTACTTC. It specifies CASSHPASGSETQYF.

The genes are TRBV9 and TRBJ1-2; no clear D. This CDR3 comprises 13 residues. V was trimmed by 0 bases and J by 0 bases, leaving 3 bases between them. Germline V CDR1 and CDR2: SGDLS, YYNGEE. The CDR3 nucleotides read TGTGCCAGCAGCGTAGGACCTAACTATGGCTACACCTTC. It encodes CASSVGPNYGYTF.

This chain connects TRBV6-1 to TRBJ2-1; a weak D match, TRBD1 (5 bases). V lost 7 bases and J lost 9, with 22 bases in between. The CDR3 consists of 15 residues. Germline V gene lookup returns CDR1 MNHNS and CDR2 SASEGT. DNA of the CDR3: TGTGCCAGCATCATCCAGTCAGGCAGGGTAACTGAGCAGTTCTTC. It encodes CASIIQSGRVTEQFF.

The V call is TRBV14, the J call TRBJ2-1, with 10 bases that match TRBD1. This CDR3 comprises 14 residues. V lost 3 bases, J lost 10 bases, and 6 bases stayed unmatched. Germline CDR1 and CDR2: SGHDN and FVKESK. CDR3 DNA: TGTGCCAGCAGCCATGACAGGGGGCTAGGCGAGCAGTTCTTC. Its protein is CASSHDRGLGEQFF.

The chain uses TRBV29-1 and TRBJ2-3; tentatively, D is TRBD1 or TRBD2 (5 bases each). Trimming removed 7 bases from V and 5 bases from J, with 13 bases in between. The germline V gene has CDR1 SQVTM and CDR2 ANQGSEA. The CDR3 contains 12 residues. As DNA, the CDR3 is TGCAGCGGTAGTATGGGGGAAGATACGCAGTATTTT. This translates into CSGSMGEDTQYF.

CDR3 DNA: TGTGCCAGCAGTACGGGACAGGGGAGGCCGAACACTGAAGCTTTCTTT. This gives the protein CASSTGQGRPNTEAFF. The chain combines TRBV27 with TRBJ1-1; 10 bases are shared with TRBD1. Trimming took 5 bases from V and 1 from J; bases not matched to a gene: 7. The germline V gene has CDR1 MNHEY and CDR2 SMNVEV (reference sequence). This CDR3 region has 16 residues.

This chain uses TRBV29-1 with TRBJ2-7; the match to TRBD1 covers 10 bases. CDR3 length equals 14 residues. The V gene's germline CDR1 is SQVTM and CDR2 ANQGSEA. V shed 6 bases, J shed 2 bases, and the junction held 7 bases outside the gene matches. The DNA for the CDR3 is TGCAGCGTAAGACAGGGGGCGACCCCCTACGAGCAGTACTTC. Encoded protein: CSVRQGATPYEQYF.

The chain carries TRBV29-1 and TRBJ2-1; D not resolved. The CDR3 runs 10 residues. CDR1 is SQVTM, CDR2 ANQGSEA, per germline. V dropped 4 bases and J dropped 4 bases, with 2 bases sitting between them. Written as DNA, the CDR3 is TGCAGCGTTGCTTACAATGAGCAGTTCTTC. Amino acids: CSVAYNEQFF.

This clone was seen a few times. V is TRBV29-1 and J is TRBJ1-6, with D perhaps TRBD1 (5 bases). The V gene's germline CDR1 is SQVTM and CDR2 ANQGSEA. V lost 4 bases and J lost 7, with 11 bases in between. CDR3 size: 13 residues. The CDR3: CSVAGGPNSPLHF. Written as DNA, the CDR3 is TGCAGCGTTGCTGGGGGTCCAAATTCACCCCTCCACTTT.

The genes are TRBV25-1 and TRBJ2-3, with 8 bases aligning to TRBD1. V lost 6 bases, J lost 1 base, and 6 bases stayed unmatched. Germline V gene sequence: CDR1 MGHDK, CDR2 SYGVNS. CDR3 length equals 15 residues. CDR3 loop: CASRSDRGRTDTQYF. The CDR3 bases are TGTGCCAGCAGATCAGACAGGGGTCGCACAGATACGCAGTATTTT.

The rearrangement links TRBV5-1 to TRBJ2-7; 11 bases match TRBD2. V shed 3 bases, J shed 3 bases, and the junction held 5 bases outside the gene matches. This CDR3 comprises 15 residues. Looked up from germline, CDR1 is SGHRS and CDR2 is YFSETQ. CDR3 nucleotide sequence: TGCGCCAGCAGCTCCGGGACTAGCGGAAGCTACGAGCAGTACTTC. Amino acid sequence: CASSSGTSGSYEQYF.

The CDR3 spells CAISEQGRGYTF. The CDR3 DNA follows: TGTGCCATCAGTGAACAGGGTCGTGGCTACACCTTC. The chain combines TRBV10-3 with TRBJ1-2, with a possible D match to TRBD1 (6 bases). The V end lost 3 bases, the J end lost 7 bases, and 9 bases lay between the germline ends. In germline, CDR1 is ENHRY, CDR2 SYGVKD. CDR3 size: 12 residues.

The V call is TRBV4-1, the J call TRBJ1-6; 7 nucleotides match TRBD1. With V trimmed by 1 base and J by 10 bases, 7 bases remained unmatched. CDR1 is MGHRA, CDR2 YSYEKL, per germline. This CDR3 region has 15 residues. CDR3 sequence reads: CASSQGGTVGSPLHF. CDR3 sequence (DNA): TGCGCCAGCAGCCAAGGGGGGACAGTCGGCTCACCCCTCCACTTT.

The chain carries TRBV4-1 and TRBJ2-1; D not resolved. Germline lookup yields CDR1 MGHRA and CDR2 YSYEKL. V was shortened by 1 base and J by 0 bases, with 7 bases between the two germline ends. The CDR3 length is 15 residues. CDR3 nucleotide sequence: TGCGCCAGCAGCCAAGTTGTGGACTCCTACAATGAGCAGTTCTTC. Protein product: CASSQVVDSYNEQFF.

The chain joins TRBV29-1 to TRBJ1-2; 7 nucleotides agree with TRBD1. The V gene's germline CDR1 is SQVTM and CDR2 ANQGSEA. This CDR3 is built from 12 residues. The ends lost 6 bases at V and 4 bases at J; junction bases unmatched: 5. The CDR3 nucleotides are TGCAGCGTGCCAACAGGGGTCTATGGCTACACCTTC. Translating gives CSVPTGVYGYTF.

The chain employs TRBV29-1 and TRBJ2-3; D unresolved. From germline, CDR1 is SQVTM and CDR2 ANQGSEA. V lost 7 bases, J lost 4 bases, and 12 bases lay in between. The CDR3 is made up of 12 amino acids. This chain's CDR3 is CSAVGPPDTQYF. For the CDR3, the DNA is TGCAGCGCCGTCGGCCCCCCAGATACGCAGTATTTT.

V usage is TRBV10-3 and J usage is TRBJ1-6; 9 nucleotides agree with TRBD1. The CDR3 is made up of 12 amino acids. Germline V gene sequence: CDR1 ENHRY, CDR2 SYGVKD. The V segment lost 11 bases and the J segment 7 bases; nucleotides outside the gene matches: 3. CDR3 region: CAVGQGNSPLHF. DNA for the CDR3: TGTGCCGTCGGACAGGGGAATTCACCCCTCCACTTT.

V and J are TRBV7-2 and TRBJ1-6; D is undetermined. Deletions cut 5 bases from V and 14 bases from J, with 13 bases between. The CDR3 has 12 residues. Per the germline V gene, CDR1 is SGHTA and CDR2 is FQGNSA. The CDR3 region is CASSQPLESLHF. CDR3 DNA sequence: TGTGCCAGCAGCCAACCTTTGGAGTCCCTCCACTTT.

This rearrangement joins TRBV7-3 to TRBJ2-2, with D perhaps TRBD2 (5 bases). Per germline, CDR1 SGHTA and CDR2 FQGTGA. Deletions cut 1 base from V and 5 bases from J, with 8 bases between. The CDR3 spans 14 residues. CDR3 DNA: TGTGCCAGCAGCTTAAGCCCGGGGACCGGGGAGCTGTTTTTT. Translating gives CASSLSPGTGELFF.

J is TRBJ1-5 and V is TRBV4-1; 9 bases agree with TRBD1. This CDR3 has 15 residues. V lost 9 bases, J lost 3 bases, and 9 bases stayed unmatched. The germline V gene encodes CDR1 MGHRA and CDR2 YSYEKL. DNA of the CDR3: TGCGCCAGTCGTTCGACAGGGGGGATCAATCAGCCCCAGCATTTT. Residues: CASRSTGGINQPQHF.

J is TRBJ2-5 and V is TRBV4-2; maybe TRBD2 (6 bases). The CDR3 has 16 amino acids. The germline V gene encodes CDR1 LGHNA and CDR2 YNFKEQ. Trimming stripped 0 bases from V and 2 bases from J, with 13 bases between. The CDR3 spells CASSQEMAGHQETQYF. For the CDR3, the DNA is TGTGCCAGCAGCCAAGAAATGGCGGGGCATCAAGAGACCCAGTACTTC.

The CDR3 sequence is CAWSGGGTQYF. In DNA form, the CDR3 reads TGTGCCTGGAGTGGAGGAGGGACGCAGTATTTT. V gene TRBV30 combines with J gene TRBJ2-3; a weak D match, TRBD2 (6 bases). Germline CDR1 GTSNPN, CDR2 SVGIG (reference sequence). The length of the CDR3 is 11 residues. The V gene lost 1 base and the J gene lost 9 bases, with 8 bases spanning the gap.

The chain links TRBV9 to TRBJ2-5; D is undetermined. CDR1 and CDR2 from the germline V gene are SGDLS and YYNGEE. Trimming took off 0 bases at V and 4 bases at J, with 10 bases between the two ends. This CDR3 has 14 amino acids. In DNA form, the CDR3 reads TGTGCCAGCAGCGTAGGAGGCCTTGGAGAGACCCAGTACTTC. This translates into CASSVGGLGETQYF.

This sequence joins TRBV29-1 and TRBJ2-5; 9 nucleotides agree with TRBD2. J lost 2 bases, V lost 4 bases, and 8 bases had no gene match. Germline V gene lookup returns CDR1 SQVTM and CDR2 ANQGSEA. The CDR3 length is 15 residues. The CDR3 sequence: CSVGPAGGLQETQYF. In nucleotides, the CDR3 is TGCAGCGTTGGTCCAGCGGGGGGCTTACAAGAGACCCAGTACTTC.

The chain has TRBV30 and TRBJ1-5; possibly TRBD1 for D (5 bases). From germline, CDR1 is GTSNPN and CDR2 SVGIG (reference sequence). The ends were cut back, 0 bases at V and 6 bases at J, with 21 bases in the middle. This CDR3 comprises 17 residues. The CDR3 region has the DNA TGTGCCTGGAGTGTTTGGCAGGGCGGTTTAGTGGGTCAGCCCCAGCATTTT. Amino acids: CAWSVWQGGLVGQPQHF. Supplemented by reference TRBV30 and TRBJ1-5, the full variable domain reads SQTIHQWPATLVQPVGSPLSLECTVEGTSNPNLYWYRQAAGRGLQLLFYSVGIGQISSEVPQNLSASRPQDRQFILSSKKLLLSDSGFYLCAWSVWQGGLVGQPQHFGDGTRLSIL.

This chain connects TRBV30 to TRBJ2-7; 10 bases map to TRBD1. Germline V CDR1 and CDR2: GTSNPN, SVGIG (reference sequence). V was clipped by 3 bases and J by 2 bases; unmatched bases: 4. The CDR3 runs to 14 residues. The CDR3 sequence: CAWRKGQGTYEQYF. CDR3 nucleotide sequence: TGTGCCTGGAGAAAGGGACAGGGGACCTACGAGCAGTACTTC.

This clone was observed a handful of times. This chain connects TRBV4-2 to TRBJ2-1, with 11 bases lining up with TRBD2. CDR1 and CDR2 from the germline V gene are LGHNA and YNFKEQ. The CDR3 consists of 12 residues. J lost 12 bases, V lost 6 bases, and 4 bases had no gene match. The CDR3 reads CASSRLAGTQFF. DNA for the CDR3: TGTGCCAGCAGTCGACTAGCGGGGACGCAGTTCTTC.

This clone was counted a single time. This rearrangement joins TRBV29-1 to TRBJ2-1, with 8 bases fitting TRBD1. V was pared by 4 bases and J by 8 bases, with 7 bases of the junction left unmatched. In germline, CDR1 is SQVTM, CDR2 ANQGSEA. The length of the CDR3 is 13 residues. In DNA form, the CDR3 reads TGCAGCGTTGGGACAGGGAATGGTGATGAGCAGTTCTTC. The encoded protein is CSVGTGNGDEQFF.

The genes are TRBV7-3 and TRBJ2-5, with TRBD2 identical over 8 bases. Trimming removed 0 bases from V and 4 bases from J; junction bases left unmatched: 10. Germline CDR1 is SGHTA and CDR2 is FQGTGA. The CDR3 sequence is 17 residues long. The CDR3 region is CASSLTSGGHLRETQYF. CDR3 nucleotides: TGTGCCAGCAGCTTAACGAGCGGGGGACACCTCAGAGAGACCCAGTACTTC.

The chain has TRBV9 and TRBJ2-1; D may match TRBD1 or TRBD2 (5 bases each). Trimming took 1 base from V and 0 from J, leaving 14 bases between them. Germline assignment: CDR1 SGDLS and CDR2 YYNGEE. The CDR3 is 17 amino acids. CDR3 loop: CASSVTGHGSSYNEQFF. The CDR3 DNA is TGTGCCAGCAGCGTAACTGGACATGGGAGCTCCTACAATGAGCAGTTCTTC.

CDR3 amino acids: CASSVAGGNYEQYF. The CDR3, as DNA: TGTGCCAGCAGCGTAGCCGGGGGAAACTACGAGCAGTACTTC. The chain has TRBV9 and TRBJ2-7, with D perhaps TRBD2 (6 bases). The CDR3 runs to 14 residues. From germline, CDR1 is SGDLS and CDR2 YYNGEE. V lost 0 bases and J 3 bases, leaving 10 bases between the germline ends.

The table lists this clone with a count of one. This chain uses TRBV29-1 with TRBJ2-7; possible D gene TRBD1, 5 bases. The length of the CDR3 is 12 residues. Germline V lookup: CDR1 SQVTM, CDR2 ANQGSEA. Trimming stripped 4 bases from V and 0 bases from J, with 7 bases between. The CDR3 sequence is CSVGQSSYEQYF. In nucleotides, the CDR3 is TGCAGCGTTGGACAGAGCTCCTACGAGCAGTACTTC.